The clone carrying this T cell receptor beta chain has ten or more counts. The entry originates in a study of T cells in Graves' hyperthyroidism and ophthalmopathy. RNA transcripts gave rise to amplified TCR beta CDR3 regions. Researchers ran a first-round RT-PCR on the TCR CDR3 using the HTBI primer set. One entry per CDR3 protein results from TCRdb running MiXCR on the multiplex PCR reads. The sample yields roughly 61,000 distinct CDR3 sequences, roughly half seen once. The specimen was blood. This receptor was obtained from a woman aged 60 to 75 with Graves' ophthalmopathy.

The CDR3 sequence: CASSRGTANTGELFF. CDR3 sequence (DNA): TGCGCCAGCAGCCGAGGGACAGCGAACACCGGGGAGCTGTTTTTT. This chain uses TRBV4-1 with TRBJ2-2; 7 nucleotides agree with TRBD1. The germline V gene encodes CDR1 MGHRA and CDR2 YSYEKL. The CDR3 is 15 residues long. The trim removed 4 bases at V and 0 bases at J, leaving 2 bases unmatched.